These T cell receptor beta chains were read from a single sample in a study of blood T cell repertoires in COVID-19. Sequenced by immunoSEQ multiplex PCR; TCRdb stores in-frame clones only, minus some. The sample has approximately 170,000 clones; less than 85% are singletons. Material for sequencing was peripheral blood. All receptors come from a woman aged 50 to 60 with acute or convalescent COVID-19. CDR3s leave out the opening cysteine and the closing phenylalanine or tryptophan.

10 | TRBV10-3 | AISRDRAEAF
12 | TRBV19 | ATRGLAGGDEQF
13 | TRBV10-1 | ASSAGTSGVDTQY
10 | TRBV2 | ASTPGTYEQY
13 | TRBV10-3 | AINKGSAGANVLT
14 | TRBV5-1 | ASSLGLTGAQLEQF
10 | TRBV13 | ASSLDRLGAF
14 | TRBV5-6 | ASSLSSWGLSYEQY
12 | TRBV28 | ASSLWGRLYEQY
12 | TRBV7-8 | ASSLRDSSYEQY
12 | TRBV10-2 | ASRDSLSSYEQY